Listed below are T cell receptor beta chains from one sample, sequenced in a study of human T cells and chemical hapten exposure. TCRdb re-called the RACE reads through MiXCR, storing one row per CDR3 protein. The profile shows 300,000 to 400,000 distinct CDR3 sequences, 4.5% to 6% of them singletons. The input for sequencing was whole blood, taken in connection with sensitization to the hapten diphenylcyclopropenone (DPC). These receptors came from a woman between 50 and 59 years old with alopecia areata. Some clones in this sample may be carry-over from other donors' samples. Both conserved end residues are part of each CDR3. A D gene is named only where the DNA matches it firmly. Size values are once, few and many counts, or a class for expanded clones, and some rows have none.

v_gene	j_gene	d_gene	abundance	CDR3nt	CDR3aa
TRBV7-9	TRBJ1-1	.	many	TGTGCCAGCAGCCCATATGGTTACACTGAAGCTTTCTTT	CASSPYGYTEAFF
TRBV11-1	TRBJ1-1	.	many	TGTGCCAGCAGCTTAGGAACAGCCGGGACTTCTGAAGCTTTCTTT	CASSLGTAGTSEAFF
TRBV27	TRBJ2-2	TRBD2	many	TGTGCCAGCAGACTAGCGGGGGGCCCCGCGAACACCGGGGAGCTGTTTTTT	CASRLAGGPANTGELFF
TRBV15	TRBJ1-2	.	.	TGTGCCACCAGCAGAGCAGGAGGGGGCTATGGCTACACCTTC	CATSRAGGGYGYTF
TRBV7-2	TRBJ2-1	TRBD2	.	TGTGCCAGCAGCTTAGTAGCGGGGGGGCCCGTTGAGCAGTTCTTC	CASSLVAGGPVEQFF
TRBV4-2	TRBJ1-1	TRBD1	many	TGTGCCAGCAGCCAGGACAGGATTGAAGCTTTCTTT	CASSQDRIEAFF
TRBV7-6	TRBJ2-3	.	many	TGTGCCAGCAGCTTATCGGACGGCTCCACAGATACGCAGTATTTT	CASSLSDGSTDTQYF
TRBV9	TRBJ2-7	.	.	TGTGCCAGCAGCCCAGGGGGAGGGACCCCATCCTACGAGCAGTACTTC	CASSPGGGTPSYEQYF
TRBV6-2/TRBV6-3	TRBJ1-1	.	few	TGTGCCAGCAGTTTTCGCTCTTTGGACACCCGGAACACTGAAGCTTTCTTT	CASSFRSLDTRNTEAFF
TRBV5-1	TRBJ2-5	.	.	TGCGCCAGCAGCCCCGGACTGGCACAAGAGACCCAGTACTTC	CASSPGLAQETQYF
TRBV7-9	TRBJ2-3	.	many	TGTGCCAGCAGTGTCCTTACCACAGATACGCAGTATTTT	CASSVLTTDTQYF
TRBV29-1	TRBJ1-2	.	.	TGCAGCGTTGAAGAGAGAGGTGGCTACACCTTC	CSVEERGGYTF
TRBV28	TRBJ2-3	TRBD2	many	TGTGCCAGCACCCCTCCCGGGACTAGCGCCTCCCGCACAGATACGCAGTATTTT	CASTPPGTSASRTDTQYF
TRBV27	TRBJ2-3	.	few	TGTGCCAGCAGCTCCCCGACACGGAGTAGCACAGATACGCAGTATTTT	CASSSPTRSSTDTQYF
TRBV7-3	TRBJ1-3	.	many	TGTGCCAGCAGCTTAAGCGGGGGCTCTGGAAACACCATATATTTT	CASSLSGGSGNTIYF
TRBV12-3/TRBV12-4	TRBJ2-3	.	few	TGTGCCAGCATGTCGGGCCTAGAGCGGAGCACAGATACGCAGTATTTT	CASMSGLERSTDTQYF
TRBV9	TRBJ2-7	TRBD1	.	TGTGCCAGCAGCGTCCTTGGACAGGGGCCCGGCGAGCAGTACTTC	CASSVLGQGPGEQYF
TRBV12-5	TRBJ1-1	TRBD1	few	TGTGCTAGTGGTTTGGGGGACAGGGTAGGATATACTGAAGCTTTCTTT	CASGLGDRVGYTEAFF
TRBV6-2/TRBV6-3	TRBJ2-7	.	many	TGTGCCAGCAGTCCAAGGGACGAGCAGTACTTC	CASSPRDEQYF
TRBV6-2/TRBV6-3	TRBJ1-5	TRBD1	few	TGTGCCAGCAGTTACTCCTTTCGCGGGACAGGCCATTCCTTT	CASSYSFRGTGHSF
TRBV29-1	TRBJ1-1	.	.	TGCAGCGTTGAAGATCTTTGGCGGAATGAAGCTTTCTTT	CSVEDLWRNEAFF
TRBV5-4	TRBJ1-1	.	.	TGTGCCAGCAGCTTCGCAGGGAATGCGCGGACTGAAGCTTTCTTT	CASSFAGNARTEAFF
TRBV7-3	TRBJ2-1	TRBD2	.	TGTGCCAGCACCCCACGGGGGGGCAATGAGCAGTTCTTC	CASTPRGGNEQFF
TRBV27	TRBJ2-7	TRBD1	.	TGTGCCAGCAGTTCGACAGGGGTCGGCTACGAGCAGTACTTC	CASSSTGVGYEQYF
TRBV6-6	TRBJ2-7	.	few	TGTGCCAGCAGTCAAGAGGACACTACCTACGAGCAGTACTTC	CASSQEDTTYEQYF
TRBV12-3/TRBV12-4	TRBJ1-5	TRBD1	many	TGTGCCAGCAGGCCCGGGACAGCTAATCAGCCCCAGCATTTT	CASRPGTANQPQHF
TRBV12-3/TRBV12-4	TRBJ1-5	.	few	TGTGCCAGCAGTTCCGGGCCTAGCAATCAGCCCCAGCATTTT	CASSSGPSNQPQHF
TRBV6-6	TRBJ1-4	.	many	TGTGCCAGCAGCCCCGCTTTAGGACATCTGAATGAAAAACTGTTTTTT	CASSPALGHLNEKLFF
TRBV20-1	TRBJ1-1	.	few	TGCAGTGCTAAAGACAGGAGATCCGCTGAAGCTTTCTTT	CSAKDRRSAEAFF
TRBV7-8	TRBJ2-5	.	.	TGTGCCAGCAGCTTAGATATAATGGAAGAGACCCAGTACTTC	CASSLDIMEETQYF
TRBV15	TRBJ1-1	TRBD1	.	TGTGCCACCAGCAGATCCGCGGGACAGGGTGCGACTGAAGCTTTCTTT	CATSRSAGQGATEAFF
TRBV6-2/TRBV6-3	TRBJ2-7	TRBD2	many	TGTGCCAGCAGGCCGGCGGGAGAGACCTACGAGCAGTACTTC	CASRPAGETYEQYF
TRBV7-2	TRBJ2-1	.	.	TGTGCCAGCAGCAGAAGACGGAGCTCCTACAATGAGCAGTTCTTC	CASSRRRSSYNEQFF
TRBV6-2/TRBV6-3	TRBJ2-5	.	many	TGTGCCAGCAAGGACCGAACCGACTTCCAAGAGACCCAGTACTTC	CASKDRTDFQETQYF
TRBV6-5	TRBJ2-4	TRBD2	.	TGTGCCAGCAGTTACTCGGCTAGCGGGGGAAACATTCAGTACTTC	CASSYSASGGNIQYF
TRBV7-9	TRBJ2-7	.	many	TGTGCCAGCAGCTTCGGGGCGACCGAGCAGTACTTC	CASSFGATEQYF
TRBV4-3	TRBJ2-1	TRBD2	many	TGCGCCAGCAGCCAAGCCGTAGCGGGAGGGCCGATTGAGCAGTTCTTC	CASSQAVAGGPIEQFF
TRBV7-9	TRBJ1-4	TRBD1	.	TGTGCCAGCAGCTCGAGGACAGGGCTTGAAAAACTGTTTTTT	CASSSRTGLEKLFF
TRBV18	TRBJ2-3	.	.	TGTGCCAGCTCACCACAAAATGCAGATACGCAGTATTTT	CASSPQNADTQYF
TRBV6-5	TRBJ1-4	.	many	TGTGCCAGCAGTTACTCATCGGGGGGAAGCGAAAAACTGTTTTTT	CASSYSSGGSEKLFF
TRBV28	TRBJ2-5	TRBD1	many	TGTGCCAGCAGGGCCGCCGGGACAGGGAGGCGAGAGACCCAGTACTTC	CASRAAGTGRRETQYF
TRBV11-2	TRBJ2-1	.	.	TGTGCCAGCAGCCCGGAACTTTCTACCAATGAGCAGTTCTTC	CASSPELSTNEQFF
TRBV11-1	TRBJ2-3	.	many	TGTGCCAGCAGCTTGCTACAGGGCAGCACAGATACGCAGTATTTT	CASSLLQGSTDTQYF
TRBV2	TRBJ2-3	TRBD2	many	TGTGCCAGCAGTGAAGACGGGGGGGCCCGGACAGATACGCAGTATTTT	CASSEDGGARTDTQYF
TRBV7-2	TRBJ2-7	.	few	TGTGCCAGCAGCCCCACGGGCCTGGGGGAGCAGTACTTC	CASSPTGLGEQYF
TRBV7-2	TRBJ2-3	.	.	TGTGCCAGCAGCCAGGGGACGGTGCCGAGCACAGATACGCAGTATTTT	CASSQGTVPSTDTQYF
TRBV13	TRBJ2-3	.	many	TGTGCCAGCAGCCTTTCAGTTACGCAGTATTTT	CASSLSVTQYF
TRBV2	TRBJ1-1	.	few	TGTGCCAGCAGCGCAAGCCTGGGCACTGAAGCTTTCTTT	CASSASLGTEAFF
TRBV12-3/TRBV12-4	TRBJ2-3	.	many	TGTGCCAGCAGTTTAGGTCTAACGAACACAGATACGCAGTATTTT	CASSLGLTNTDTQYF
TRBV28	TRBJ1-2	TRBD1	.	TGTGCCAGCAGCGTACAGGGGAGGTATGGCTACACCTTC	CASSVQGRYGYTF
TRBV23-1	TRBJ2-1	TRBD2	many	TGCGCCAGCAGTCAATCGAGCGGGAGGGCCACCTACAATGAGCAGTTCTTC	CASSQSSGRATYNEQFF
TRBV7-2	TRBJ2-2	TRBD1	.	TGTGCCAGCAGGGACACGACAGGGGGGATTGACGGGGAGCTGTTTTTT	CASRDTTGGIDGELFF